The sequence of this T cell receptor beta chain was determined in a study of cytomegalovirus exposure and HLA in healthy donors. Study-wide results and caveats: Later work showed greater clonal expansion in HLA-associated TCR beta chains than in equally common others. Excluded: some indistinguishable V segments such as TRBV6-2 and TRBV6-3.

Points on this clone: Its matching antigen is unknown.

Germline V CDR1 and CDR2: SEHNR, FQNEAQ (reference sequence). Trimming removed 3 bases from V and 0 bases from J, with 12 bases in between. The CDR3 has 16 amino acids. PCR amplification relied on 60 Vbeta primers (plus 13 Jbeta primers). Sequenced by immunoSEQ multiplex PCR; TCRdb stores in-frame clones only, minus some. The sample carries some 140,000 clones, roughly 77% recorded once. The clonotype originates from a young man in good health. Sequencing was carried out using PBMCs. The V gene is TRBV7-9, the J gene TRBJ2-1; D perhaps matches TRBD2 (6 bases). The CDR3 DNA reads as TGTGCCAGCAGCTTGGAGACTAGAAGCTCCTACAATGAGCAGTTCTTC. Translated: CASSLETRSSYNEQFF.